Reported below is one T cell receptor beta chain. Its specific antigen is unknown. No much larger clonotype is one base removed from it; base qualities were not supplied. These data are taken from a study of CD8+CD57+ T cells in acquired aplastic anemia (dated by TCRdb to about 2018). A note on the overall study: On average, sorted CD4+ and CD8+ cells yielded around 3.1 ug of extracted DNA, with a range of about 0.19 to 30 ug. CD8+CD57+ expansion was defined as a frequency above the mean frequency observed in healthy subjects. On the study overall, not on this receptor specifically: Roughly 30 CD8+ CDR3 sequences were found to be shared between patients and controls, but these sequences appeared to be highly expressed in patients and within the immunodominant clones of the patients. Patients and healthy controls showed no significant difference in CD8+ Simpson's diversity (P=0.060).

Genomic DNA was used as template for profiling of TCR beta VDJ combinations and CDR3 sequences. TCR repertoire sequencing was run on an Illumina HiSeq 2000. The original pipeline was this. Repertoires were assessed using TRBV/TRBJ rearrangement plots, CDR3 size and DJ length profiles, and Simpson's diversity index. The most abundant DNA sequence in the deep sequencing data was defined as the immunodominant clone. CDR3 amino acid sequences were screened for sharing across subjects and compared with published repertoires and the VDJdb database. The public reads were reprocessed in TCRdb via fastp at Q25 and MiXCR, keeping in-frame beta chains. Every entry covers one CDR3 protein and lists the most common genes and DNA from its rows. The authors' filters were not applied to this entry. The sample includes 95,000 to 150,000 distinct CDR3 sequences, with about 50% observed a single time. The ten largest clonotypes hold 25% to 35% of the sample.

Expansion of CD8+CD57+ cells had been shown by flow cytometry in the patients chosen for sequencing. Every patient had severe acquired aplastic anemia, diagnosed using the International Study of Aplastic Anemia and Agranulocytosis and Camitta criteria. No patient had received any therapy when blood was sampled. The study deep-sequenced TCR repertoires of sorted CD4+ and CD8+ blood T cells from severe aplastic anemia patients and healthy subjects. In the USA, patient enrollment took place under clinicaltrials.gov protocols 00001620, 01623167, 00001397, 00071045, 00081523 and 00961064. Ficoll-Paque density gradient centrifugation was used to isolate peripheral blood mononuclear cells. CD4+ and CD8+ T cells were sorted by FACS or magnetic beads before DNA extraction. Its CDR3 holds 16 amino acids, cysteine through phenylalanine. Just CDR3 DNA is preserved here, 48 bases in frame from base 1. Trimming takes 5 bases from V and 8 bases from J, and the germline ends sit 19 bases apart. CDR1 is given as MNHNS and CDR2 as SASEGT, both from the germline V gene.

The rearranged chain carries TRBV6-1 and TRBJ1-6, with an unclear D gene assignment. Sequenced sample: sorted CD4+, CD8+, or CD8+CD57+ T cells (not recorded which) from PBMCs. The receptor's source is a human donor with aplastic anemia. The sequenced DNA: TGTGCCAGCAGTAGTAATAGACTCTCACGCCATTCACCCCTCCACTTT. Its amino acids are CASSSNRLSRHSPLHF.